This T cell receptor beta chain appears in the sequencing data of a study of CD8+ T cells in alopecia areata. Study-wide context: Tofacitinib therapy took 6 to 18 months; 6 months off drug came after.

Concerning this clone: Its target is not known.

Study results and limitations: Scalp repertoires also include resident alphabeta T cells from normal skin. Possibly because of HLA-related factors, TCR sharing was less clear across patients than in mice. For lesional scalp, especially alopecia totalis/universalis, clonality was higher than in normal scalp.

The germline gives CDR1 LNHNV, CDR2 YYDKDF (reference sequence). CDR3 length: 15 amino acids. Trimming shortened V by 0 bases and J by 4 bases, and 12 bases separated the two germline ends. Punch biopsies of lesional scalp, plus peripheral blood, were taken from alopecia areata patients. RNA was isolated and reverse transcribed to cDNA, the sequencing template. Sequencing used immunoSEQ multiplex PCR; TCRdb keeps in-frame clones, though not all of them. Of 6,500 to 8,500 clones in the sample, about 72% were seen once. The V and J genes are TRBV15 and TRBJ1-2; a weak D match, TRBD1 (6 bases). Material: skin, obtained at week 0. The sequence derives from a human donor with alopecia areata. The CDR3 region is CATSRDGGTTYGYTF. In DNA form, the CDR3 reads TGTGCCACCAGCAGAGATGGCGGGACAACCTATGGCTACACCTTC.